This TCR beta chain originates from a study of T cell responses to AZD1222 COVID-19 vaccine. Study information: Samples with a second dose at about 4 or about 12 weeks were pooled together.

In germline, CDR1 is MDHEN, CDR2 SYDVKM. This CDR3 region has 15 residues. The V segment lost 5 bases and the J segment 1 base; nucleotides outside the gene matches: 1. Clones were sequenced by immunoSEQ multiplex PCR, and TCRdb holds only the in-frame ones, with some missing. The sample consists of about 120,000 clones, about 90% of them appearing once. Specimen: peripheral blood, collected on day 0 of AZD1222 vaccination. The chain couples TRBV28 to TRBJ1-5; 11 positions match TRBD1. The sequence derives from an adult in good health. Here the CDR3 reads CASSGQGASNQPQHF. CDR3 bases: TGTGCCAGCAGTGGACAGGGGGCAAGCAATCAGCCCCAGCATTTT. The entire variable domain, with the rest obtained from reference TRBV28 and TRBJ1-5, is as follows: DVKVTQSSRYLVKRTGEKVFLECVQDMDHENMFWYRQDPGLGLRLIYFSYDVKMKEKGDIPEGYSVSREKKERFSLILESASTNQTSMYLCASSGQGASNQPQHFGDGTRLSIL.